This paragraph covers one T cell receptor (beta chain) sequence. Per the authors' pipeline: Amplification from reference gene primers served as the basis for estimated nucleated cell counts. Generated by immunoSEQ multiplex PCR, the TCRdb table keeps only in-frame clones and is missing some. V and J calls and clone size come straight from that table; D and trimming were deduced from the DNA. Of about 90,000 clones in the sample, 75% to 90% are singletons; the top ten hold 10%. The source of the sample is a study of blood T cell repertoires in COVID-19. Overall study context: From T cells, B-cell-depleted T cells, or PBMCs came the material, which was cDNA or gDNA.

Trimming stripped 5 bases from V and 1 base from J, with 15 bases between. This CDR3 is built from 17 residues. CDR1 is MNHNY, CDR2 SVGAGI, per germline (reference sequence). This receptor was obtained from an older woman with acute or convalescent COVID-19. The chain couples TRBV6-6 to TRBJ2-6; D is perhaps TRBD2 (6 bases). The specimen was peripheral blood. CDR3 residues: CASSPGTGTSGANVLTF. In DNA, the CDR3 is TGTGCCAGCAGTCCCGGGACGGGGACTTCTGGGGCCAACGTCCTGACTTTC.